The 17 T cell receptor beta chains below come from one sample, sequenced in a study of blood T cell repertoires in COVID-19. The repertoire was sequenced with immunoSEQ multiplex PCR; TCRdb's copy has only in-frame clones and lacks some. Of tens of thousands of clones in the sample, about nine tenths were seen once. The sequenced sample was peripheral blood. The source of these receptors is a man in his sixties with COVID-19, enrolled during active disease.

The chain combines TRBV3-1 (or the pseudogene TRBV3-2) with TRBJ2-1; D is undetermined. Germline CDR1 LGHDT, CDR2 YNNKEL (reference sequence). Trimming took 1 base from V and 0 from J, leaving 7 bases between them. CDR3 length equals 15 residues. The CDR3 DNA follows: TGTGCCAGCAGCCAAGGTCCGAGCTCCTACAATGAGCAGTTCTTC. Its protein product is CASSQGPSSYNEQFF.

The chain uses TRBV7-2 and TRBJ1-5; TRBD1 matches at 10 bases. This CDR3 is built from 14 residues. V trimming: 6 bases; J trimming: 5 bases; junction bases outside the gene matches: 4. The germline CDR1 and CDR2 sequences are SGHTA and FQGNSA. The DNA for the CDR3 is TGTGCCAGCAGTCGGGACAGGGGCTATCAGCCCCAGCATTTT. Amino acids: CASSRDRGYQPQHF.

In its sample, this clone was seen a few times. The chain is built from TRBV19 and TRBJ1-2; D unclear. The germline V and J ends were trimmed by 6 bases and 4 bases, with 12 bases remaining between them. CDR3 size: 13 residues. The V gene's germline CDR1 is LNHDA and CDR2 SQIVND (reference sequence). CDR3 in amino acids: CASSLARGYGYTF. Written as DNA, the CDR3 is TGTGCCAGTAGCCTAGCGAGAGGCTATGGCTACACCTTC. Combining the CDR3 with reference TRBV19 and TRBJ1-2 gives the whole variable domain DGGITQSPKYLFRKEGQNVTLSCEQNLNHDAMYWYRQDPGQGLRLIYYSQIVNDFQKGDIAEGYSVSREKKESFPLTVTSAQKNPTAFYLCASSLARGYGYTFGSGTRLTVV.

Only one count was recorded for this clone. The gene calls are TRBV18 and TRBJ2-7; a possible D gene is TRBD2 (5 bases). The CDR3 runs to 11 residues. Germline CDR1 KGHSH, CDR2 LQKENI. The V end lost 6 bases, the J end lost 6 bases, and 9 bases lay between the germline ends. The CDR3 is CASSREGEQYF. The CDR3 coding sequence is TGTGCCAGCTCCCGGGAAGGCGAGCAGTACTTC.

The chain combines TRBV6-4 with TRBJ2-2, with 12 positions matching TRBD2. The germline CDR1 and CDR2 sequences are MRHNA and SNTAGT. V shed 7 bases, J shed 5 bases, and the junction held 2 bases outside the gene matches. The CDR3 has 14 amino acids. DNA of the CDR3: TGTGCCAGCAAGCTAGCGGGAGGGACCGGGGAGCTGTTTTTT. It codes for CASKLAGGTGELFF.

CDR3 region: CSVVYFQETQYF. The CDR3 nucleotides read TGCAGCGTTGTCTACTTCCAAGAGACCCAGTACTTC. The gene calls are TRBV29-1 and TRBJ2-5; D unresolved. The CDR3 has 12 amino acids. Trimming removed 4 bases from V and 1 base from J, with 7 bases in between. Per germline, CDR1 SQVTM and CDR2 ANQGSEA.

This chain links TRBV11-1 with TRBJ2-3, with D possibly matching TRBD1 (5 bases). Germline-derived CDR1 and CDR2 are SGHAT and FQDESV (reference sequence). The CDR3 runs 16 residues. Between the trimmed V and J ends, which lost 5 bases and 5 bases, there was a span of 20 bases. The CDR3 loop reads CASSPQGAKLGDTQYF. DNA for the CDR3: TGTGCCAGCAGCCCCCAAGGGGCAAAGTTGGGAGATACGCAGTATTTT.

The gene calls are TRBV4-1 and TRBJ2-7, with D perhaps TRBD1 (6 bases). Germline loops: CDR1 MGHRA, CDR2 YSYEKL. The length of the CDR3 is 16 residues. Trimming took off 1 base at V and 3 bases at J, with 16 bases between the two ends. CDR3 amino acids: CASSQAPTGTFYEQYF. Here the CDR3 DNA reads TGCGCCAGCAGCCAAGCTCCCACAGGGACCTTCTACGAGCAGTACTTC.

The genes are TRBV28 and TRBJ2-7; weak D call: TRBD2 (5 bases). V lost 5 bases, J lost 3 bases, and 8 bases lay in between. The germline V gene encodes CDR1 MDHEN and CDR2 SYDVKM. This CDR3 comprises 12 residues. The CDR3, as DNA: TGTGCCAGCAGTCCCGCGGGCTACGAGCAGTACTTC. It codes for CASSPAGYEQYF.

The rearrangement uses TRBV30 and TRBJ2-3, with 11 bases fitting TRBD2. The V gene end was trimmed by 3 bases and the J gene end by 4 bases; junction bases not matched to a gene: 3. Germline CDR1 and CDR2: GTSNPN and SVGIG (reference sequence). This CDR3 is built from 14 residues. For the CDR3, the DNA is TGTGCCTGGAGGCTAGCGGGAGGTTCAGATACGCAGTATTTT. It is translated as CAWRLAGGSDTQYF.

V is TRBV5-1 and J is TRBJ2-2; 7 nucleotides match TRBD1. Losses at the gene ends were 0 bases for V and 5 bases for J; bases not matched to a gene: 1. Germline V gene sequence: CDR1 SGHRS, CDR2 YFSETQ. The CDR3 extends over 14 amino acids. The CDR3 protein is CASSLGRGTGELFF. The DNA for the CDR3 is TGCGCCAGCAGCTTGGGCAGGGGGACCGGGGAGCTGTTTTTT.

The CDR3 DNA reads as TGTGCCAGCAGCCGACCCCCGCAACAGGGGATATACGAGCAGTACTTC. Its translation: CASSRPPQQGIYEQYF. This chain connects TRBV3-1 (or the pseudogene TRBV3-2) to TRBJ2-7; 7 nucleotides match TRBD1. V trimming: 4 bases; J trimming: 4 bases; junction bases outside the gene matches: 13. This CDR3 contains 16 residues. Looked up from germline, CDR1 is LGHDT and CDR2 is YNNKEL (reference sequence).

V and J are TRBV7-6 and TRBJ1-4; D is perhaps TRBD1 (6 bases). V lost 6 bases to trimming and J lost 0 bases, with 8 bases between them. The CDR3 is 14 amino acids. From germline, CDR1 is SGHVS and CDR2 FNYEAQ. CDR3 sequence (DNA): TGTGCCAGCAGATCAGGGGCAACTAATGAAAAACTGTTTTTT. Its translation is CASRSGATNEKLFF.

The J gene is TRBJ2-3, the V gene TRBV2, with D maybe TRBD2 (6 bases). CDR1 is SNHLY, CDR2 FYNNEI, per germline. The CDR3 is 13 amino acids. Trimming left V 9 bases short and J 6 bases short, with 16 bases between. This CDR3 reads CASRPGGADTQYF. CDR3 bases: TGTGCCAGTCGGCCCGGAGGGGCGGATACGCAGTATTTT.

Written as DNA, the CDR3 is TGTGCCAGCAGTTACGGAGGGGCAGAGACTGAAGCTTTCTTT. It encodes CASSYGGAETEAFF. The rearrangement links TRBV6-2 or TRBV6-3 to TRBJ1-1; D is perhaps TRBD1 (5 bases). CDR1 and CDR2 from the germline V gene are MNHEY and SVGEGT. Trimming removed 2 bases from V and 5 bases from J, with 12 bases in between. CDR3 length: 14 residues.

The CDR3 spells CASSPGYPTGELFF. The CDR3 DNA follows: TGTGCCAGCAGCCCGGGGTACCCCACCGGGGAGCTGTTTTTT. The chain links TRBV5-4 to TRBJ2-2; maybe TRBD2 (5 bases). Germline-derived CDR1 and CDR2 are SGHNT and YYREEE (reference sequence). Trimming cost V 4 bases and J 4 bases, with 11 bases left between them. The CDR3 is 14 residues long.

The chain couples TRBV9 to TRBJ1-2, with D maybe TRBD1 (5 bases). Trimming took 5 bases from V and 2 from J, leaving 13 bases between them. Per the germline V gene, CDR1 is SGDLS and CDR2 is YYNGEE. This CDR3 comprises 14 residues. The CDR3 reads CASSEGEGNYGYTF. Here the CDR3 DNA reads TGTGCCAGCAGTGAAGGGGAAGGGAACTATGGCTACACCTTC.